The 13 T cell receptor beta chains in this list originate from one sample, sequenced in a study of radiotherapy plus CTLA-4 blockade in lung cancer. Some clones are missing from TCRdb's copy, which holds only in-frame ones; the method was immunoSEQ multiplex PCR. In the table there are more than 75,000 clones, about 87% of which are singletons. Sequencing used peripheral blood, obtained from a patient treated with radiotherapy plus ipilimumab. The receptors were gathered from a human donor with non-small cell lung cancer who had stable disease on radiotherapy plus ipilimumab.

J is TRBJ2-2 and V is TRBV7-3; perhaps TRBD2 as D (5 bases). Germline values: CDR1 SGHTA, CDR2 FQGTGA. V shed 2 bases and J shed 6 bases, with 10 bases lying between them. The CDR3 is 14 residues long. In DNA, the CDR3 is TGTGCCAGCAGCTTAGTCGTGGAGGCCGGGGAGCTGTTTTTT. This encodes CASSLVVEAGELFF.

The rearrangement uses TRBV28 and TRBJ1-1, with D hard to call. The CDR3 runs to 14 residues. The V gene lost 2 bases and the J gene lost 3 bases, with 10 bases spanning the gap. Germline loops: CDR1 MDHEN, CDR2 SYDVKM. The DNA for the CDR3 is TGTGCCAGCAGTTTAGAGAGAGGGTACACTGAAGCTTTCTTT. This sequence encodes CASSLERGYTEAFF.

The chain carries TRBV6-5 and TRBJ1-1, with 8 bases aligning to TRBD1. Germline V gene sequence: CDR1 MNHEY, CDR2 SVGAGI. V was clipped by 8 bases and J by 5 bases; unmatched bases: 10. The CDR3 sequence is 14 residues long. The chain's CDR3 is CASARAGGNTEAFF. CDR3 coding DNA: TGTGCCAGCGCCAGGGCAGGGGGCAATACTGAAGCTTTCTTT.

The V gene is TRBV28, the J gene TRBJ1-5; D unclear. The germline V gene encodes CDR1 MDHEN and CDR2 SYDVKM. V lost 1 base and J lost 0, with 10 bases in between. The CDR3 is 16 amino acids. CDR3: CASSLSWVDSNQPQHF. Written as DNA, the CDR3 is TGTGCCAGCAGTTTATCCTGGGTAGATAGCAATCAGCCCCAGCATTTT.

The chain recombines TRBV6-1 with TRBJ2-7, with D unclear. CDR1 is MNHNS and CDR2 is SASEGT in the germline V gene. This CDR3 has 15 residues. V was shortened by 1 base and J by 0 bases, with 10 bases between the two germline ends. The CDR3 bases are TGTGCCAGCAGTGAAGGTATCCAAAGCTCCTACGAGCAGTACTTC. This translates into CASSEGIQSSYEQYF.

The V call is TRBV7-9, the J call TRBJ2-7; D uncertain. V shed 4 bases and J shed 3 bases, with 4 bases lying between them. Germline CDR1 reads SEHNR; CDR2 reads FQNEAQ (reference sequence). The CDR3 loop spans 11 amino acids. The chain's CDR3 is CASSSVYEQYF. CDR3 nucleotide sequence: TGTGCCAGCAGCTCAGTCTACGAGCAGTACTTC.

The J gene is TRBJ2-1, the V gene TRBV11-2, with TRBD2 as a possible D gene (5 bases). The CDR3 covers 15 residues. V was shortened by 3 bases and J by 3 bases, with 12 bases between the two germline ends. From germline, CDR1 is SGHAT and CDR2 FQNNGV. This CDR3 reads CASSFQRYGYNEQFF. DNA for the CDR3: TGTGCCAGCAGCTTTCAGCGGTATGGCTACAATGAGCAGTTCTTC.

The CDR3 nucleotides are TGTGCCAGCAGCTCGGACGGACTTTTTAATGAAAAACTGTTTTTT. Translated: CASSSDGLFNEKLFF. This chain uses TRBV5-4 with TRBJ1-4, with D uncertain. This CDR3 is built from 15 residues. Trimming removed 3 bases from V and 4 bases from J, with 13 bases in between. The V gene's germline CDR1 is SGHNT and CDR2 YYREEE (reference sequence).

The CDR3 loop is CASSLDRGSYNEQFF. The CDR3 bases are TGTGCCAGCAGCTTAGACAGGGGGTCCTACAATGAGCAGTTCTTC. The V and J genes are TRBV5-4 and TRBJ2-1; TRBD1 agrees at 9 bases. From germline, CDR1 is SGHNT and CDR2 YYREEE (reference sequence). J gave up 1 base and V 2 bases, and 1 base lay outside the gene matches. The CDR3 has 15 amino acids.

CDR3 loop: CASSLALGEGQNEQFF. The CDR3 DNA reads as TGTGCCAGCAGCTTAGCGCTGGGGGAGGGCCAGAATGAGCAGTTCTTC. The V and J genes are TRBV7-9 and TRBJ2-1; TRBD2 matches 7 bases. V was clipped by 0 bases and J by 7 bases; unmatched bases: 9. The CDR3 runs to 16 residues. Germline loops: CDR1 SEHNR, CDR2 FQNEAQ (reference sequence).

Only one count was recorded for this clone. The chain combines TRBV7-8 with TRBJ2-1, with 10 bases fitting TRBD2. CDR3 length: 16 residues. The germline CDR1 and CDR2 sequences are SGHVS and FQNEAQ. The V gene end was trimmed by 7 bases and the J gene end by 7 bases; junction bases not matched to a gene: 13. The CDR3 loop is CASTRLLAGNRNEQFF. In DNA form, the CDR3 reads TGTGCCAGCACCCGTCTACTAGCGGGAAATCGGAATGAGCAGTTCTTC.

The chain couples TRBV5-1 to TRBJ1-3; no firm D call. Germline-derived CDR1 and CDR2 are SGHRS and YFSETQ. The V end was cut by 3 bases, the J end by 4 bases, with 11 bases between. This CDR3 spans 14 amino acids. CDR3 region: CASSSRGKGNTIYF. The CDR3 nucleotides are TGCGCCAGCAGCTCCCGGGGAAAAGGAAACACCATATATTTT. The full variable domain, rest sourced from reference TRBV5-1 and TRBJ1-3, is KAGVTQTPRYLIKTRGQQVTLSCSPISGHRSVSWYQQTPGQGLQFLFEYFSETQRNKGNFPGRFSGRQFSNSRSEMNVSTLELGDSALYLCASSSRGKGNTIYFGEGSWLTVV.

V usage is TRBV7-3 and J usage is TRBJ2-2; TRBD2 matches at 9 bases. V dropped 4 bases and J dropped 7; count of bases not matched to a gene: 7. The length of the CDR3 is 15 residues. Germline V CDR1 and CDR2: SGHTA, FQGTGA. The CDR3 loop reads CASSSSGALGGELFF. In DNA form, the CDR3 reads TGTGCCAGCAGCTCTAGCGGGGCCCTGGGCGGGGAGCTGTTTTTT.